This T cell receptor (beta chain) derives from a study of cytomegalovirus exposure and HLA in healthy donors. Study conclusions and caveats: Three chains tied to CMV proved CMV antigen-specific in vitro.

The donors gave bone marrow, and they were healthy. This clone appeared a single time. Its target is not known. Per germline, CDR1 LNHDA and CDR2 SQIVND (reference sequence). V lost 4 bases and J lost 8, with 18 bases in between. The CDR3 loop spans 15 amino acids. Both 60 Vbeta primers and 13 Jbeta primers went into the PCR. The protocol was immunoSEQ multiplex PCR, while the TCRdb copy is restricted to in-frame clones and leaves out a portion. The sample shows 100,000 to 150,000 clones, 80% of them seen only once. The chain has TRBV19 and TRBJ2-1; tentatively, D is TRBD2 (6 bases). The sequence derives from a man between 25 and 39 years old in good health and CMV-seropositive. Sequencing input: PBMCs. CDR3 in DNA: TGTGCCAGTAGTAATACCGGGACTCTCGGGGATGAGCAGTTCTTC. Amino acid sequence: CASSNTGTLGDEQFF.